This T cell receptor beta chain comes out of a study of cytomegalovirus exposure and HLA in healthy donors. Whole-study results and caveats: Roughly even sequencing depth across donors was the assumption behind the presence/absence analyses. Earlier analysis found most TCR beta V segments productive about 87% or about 30% of the time.

PCR primers comprised 60 Vbeta and 13 Jbeta primers. Only in-frame clones appear in the TCRdb table, and some are missing; sequencing was by immunoSEQ multiplex PCR. Of 150,000 to 180,000 clones listed, 70% to 80% are singletons. Worth noting for this clone: No antigen is known for it.

The length of the CDR3 is 13 residues. CDR1 and CDR2 (germline): SNHLY, FYNNEI. Trimming pared 5 bases from V and 9 bases from J, leaving 14 bases between. Input material: PBMCs. The chain is built from TRBV2 and TRBJ1-5, with D maybe TRBD1 (6 bases). The sequence was collected from a middle-aged woman in good health and CMV-seronegative. The CDR3 DNA reads TGTGCCAGCAGTCTGCAGGGGTCCGGGCCCCAGCATTTT. Amino acids: CASSLQGSGPQHF.